The 20 T cell receptor beta chains listed next were all sequenced from one sample in a study of molecular identifiers for immune sequencing clone quantification. TCRdb redid the calling of the PCR reads with MiXCR, one entry per CDR3 protein. Here the sample spans nearly 650,000 distinct CDR3 sequences, about 25% being singletons. Input material: naive CD8+ T cells from blood, with Jurkat cell RNA spiked in. Subset reported: FACS-sorted CD8+CD4-CCR7+CD45RA+ naive T cells. Receptors originate from a human donor in good health. Some libraries in this study had Jurkat cell RNA spiked in.

This clonotype was counted ten times or more. A read error may produce the germline difference seen at one junction end. V usage is TRBV4-3 and J usage is TRBJ1-1; D is undetermined. The germline V gene encodes CDR1 LGHNA and CDR2 YSLEER. CDR3 length equals 13 residues. CDR3 sequence reads: CASSQDSGTEAFF. In DNA form, the CDR3 reads TGTGCCAGCAGCCAAGACTCGGGGACTGAAGCTTTCTTT.

This clonotype was observed many times. The chain uses TRBV7-9 and TRBJ1-1; D unresolved. Per germline, CDR1 SEHNR and CDR2 FQNEAQ (reference sequence). Trimming removed 4 bases at V and 5 bases at J, with 14 bases between. The CDR3 totals 14 residues. The CDR3 DNA is TGTGCCAGCAGCTATCTTGAGCCCCTAACTGAAGCTTTCTTT. Its translation is CASSYLEPLTEAFF.

For this clonotype: At one of its ends the junction is not consistent with the germline gene, which may arise from a read error. The chain recombines TRBV7-9 with TRBJ2-5; D is perhaps TRBD2 (6 bases). CDR3 length equals 16 residues. Germline values: CDR1 SEHNR, CDR2 FQNEAQ (reference sequence). The CDR3 loop is CASSSNRAPRRETLYF. In DNA, the CDR3 is TGTGCCAGCAGCTCCAACCGGGCCCCAAGGAGGGAGACCCTGTACTTC.

The chain employs TRBV6-5 and TRBJ1-1, with D perhaps matching TRBD1 (5 bases). V was cut by 7 bases and J by 1 base, with 13 bases left in between. This CDR3 is 14 amino acids long. Looked up from germline, CDR1 is MNHEY and CDR2 is SVGAGI. CDR3 sequence (DNA): TGTGCCAGCACTCCAGACGGGGCGAACACTGAAGCTTTCTTT. It translates to CASTPDGANTEAFF.

This clonotype was found a few times. The V gene is TRBV5-8, the J gene TRBJ2-7, with 9 nucleotides matching TRBD1. CDR1 is SGHTS, CDR2 YDEGEE, per germline. V trimming: 4 bases; J trimming: 4 bases; junction bases outside the gene matches: 9. The CDR3 has 15 amino acids. For the CDR3, the DNA is TGTGCCAGCAGCCACCGGGACAGGGCTCAGTACGAGCAGTACTTC. This translates into CASSHRDRAQYEQYF.

Note on this clonotype: The junction shows a germline mismatch at one end, possibly a read error. The chain has TRBV12-3 or TRBV12-4 and TRBJ1-1; D is unclear. CDR3 length: 13 residues. CDR3 loop: CASSPIVGAEVFF. The CDR3 nucleotides read TGTGCCAGCAGCCCGATCGTGGGCGCTGAAGTTTTCTTT.

In this sample, this clonotype turned up many times. The genes are TRBV27 and TRBJ1-5; 7 positions agree with TRBD1. The V segment lost 3 bases and the J segment 6 bases; nucleotides outside the gene matches: 5. The CDR3 sequence is 14 residues long. Germline V gives CDR1 MNHEY, CDR2 SMNVEV (reference sequence). CDR3 residues: CASSFGQGVQPQHF. The CDR3 DNA reads TGTGCCAGCAGTTTTGGGCAGGGGGTTCAGCCCCAGCATTTT.

About this clonotype itself: A read error is possible here, since a much larger clone lies one base away. Because the CDR3 is missing its conserved closing phenylalanine or tryptophan, this is likely a read error. This sequence joins TRBV5-4 and TRBJ2-3; 7 nucleotides agree with TRBD1. Germline assignment: CDR1 SGHNT and CDR2 YYREEE (reference sequence). J lost 2 bases, V lost 1 base, and 4 bases had no gene match. This CDR3 is built from 15 residues. The DNA for the CDR3 is TGTGCCAGCAGCTTGAGCGGACAGGACACAGATACGCAGTATCTT. Amino acid sequence: CASSLSGQDTDTQYL.

This clonotype has more than one count but fewer than ten. The gene calls are TRBV6-6 and TRBJ2-7; D remains unclear. V dropped 7 bases and J dropped 3 bases, with 16 bases sitting between them. The CDR3 is 14 residues long. Germline V CDR1 and CDR2: MNHNY, SVGAGI (reference sequence). CDR3 residues: CASTMDRRDYEQYF. In DNA, the CDR3 is TGTGCCAGCACCATGGACCGTAGGGACTACGAGCAGTACTTC.

This clonotype has ten or more counts. The J gene is TRBJ2-5, the V gene TRBV5-1; 8 positions agree with TRBD1. The CDR3 is 15 amino acids. V lost 2 bases and J lost 2; bases outside the gene matches: 5. The germline V gene encodes CDR1 SGHRS and CDR2 YFSETQ. CDR3 DNA: TGCGCCAGCAGCTTTGGACAGGGAGTACAAGAGACCCAGTACTTC. This codes for CASSFGQGVQETQYF.

A note on this clonotype: Given a much more abundant clone one base away, this may be a read error. The rearrangement joins TRBV7-2 to TRBJ2-1; tentatively, D is TRBD2 (5 bases). From germline, CDR1 is SGHTA and CDR2 FQGNSA. This CDR3 has 18 amino acids. The CDR3: CASSLVSISGPSYDEQFF. In nucleotides, the CDR3 is TGTGCCAGCAGCTTAGTTAGTATCAGCGGCCCGTCCTACGATGAGCAGTTCTTC.

This clonotype showed up many times. The V call is TRBV29-1, the J call TRBJ1-1; 10 bases align to TRBD1. The germline V gene has CDR1 SQVTM and CDR2 ANQGSEA. Germline trimming cut 1 base from V and 1 base from J; bases unmatched to any gene: 9. The CDR3 has 17 residues. This chain's CDR3 is CSVEVVSTGGRNTEAFF. The CDR3 nucleotides read TGCAGCGTTGAAGTCGTCTCGACAGGGGGCCGGAACACTGAAGCTTTCTTT.

This clonotype came up many times. CDR3 region: CASSARQNNEQFF. CDR3 bases: TGTGCCAGCAGTGCCCGACAGAACAATGAGCAGTTCTTC. V is TRBV25-1 and J is TRBJ2-1; a possible D gene is TRBD1 (5 bases). The CDR3 is 13 amino acids. The germline V gene encodes CDR1 MGHDK and CDR2 SYGVNS. With 4 bases removed from V and 5 bases from J, the gap between germline ends came to 9 bases.

A remark on this clonotype: A much larger clone differs from this one at a single base, so this may be a read error. V is TRBV28 and J is TRBJ2-5; 10 bases align to TRBD2. Germline V lookup: CDR1 MDHEN, CDR2 SYDVKM. This CDR3 comprises 14 residues. The V and J ends lost 11 bases and 4 bases, in that order; junction bases with no gene match: 10. The CDR3 sequence: CARTLIAGGETQYF. CDR3 bases: TGTGCCCGCACCCTTATAGCGGGAGGAGAGACCCAGTACTTC.

With regard to this clonotype: A much larger clone sits a single nucleotide away, making a read error possible. The rearrangement joins TRBV5-6 to TRBJ2-5; D unresolved. The CDR3 contains 12 residues. Germline V gene sequence: CDR1 SGHDT, CDR2 YYEEEE. CDR3 amino acids: CASSLGEETRYF. DNA for the CDR3: TGTGCCAGCAGCTTGGGGGAAGAGACCCGGTACTTC.

This clonotype was seen a few times. The rearrangement joins TRBV3-2 to TRBJ2-7; the table gives TRBD1 as D, unverified against the DNA. TRBV3-2 has pseudogene status. The CDR3 totals 18 residues. The CDR3 is CASSQVGVDRESPYEQYF. CDR3 bases: TGTGCCAGCAGCCAAGTGGGGGTCGACCGGGAGTCCCCCTACGAGCAGTACTTC.

The chain employs TRBV11-2 and TRBJ2-1; weak D call: TRBD1 (6 bases). Trimming cost V 2 bases and J 8 bases, with 16 bases left between them. The CDR3 runs 15 residues. Germline lookup yields CDR1 SGHAT and CDR2 FQNNGV. CDR3 in DNA: TGTGCCAGCAGCTTAACAGGGTTCGTCCTTGATGAGCAGTTCTTC. As protein: CASSLTGFVLDEQFF. The full variable domain, with the rest looked up from reference TRBV11-2 and TRBJ2-1, is EAGVAQSPRYKIIEKRQSVAFWCNPISGHATLYWYQQILGQGPKLLIQFQNNGVVDDSQLPKDRFSAERLKGVDSTLKIQPAKLEDSAVYLCASSLTGFVLDEQFFGPGTRLTVL.

There are many counts of this clonotype. The chain couples TRBV6-2 or TRBV6-3 to TRBJ1-5; possibly TRBD1 for D (5 bases). Germline loops: CDR1 MNHEY, CDR2 SVGEGT. This CDR3 spans 14 amino acids. V was trimmed by 4 bases and J by 2 bases, leaving 9 bases between them. CDR3 nucleotide sequence: TGTGCCAGCAGTTGGGGCCGAGGCAATCAGCCCCAGCATTTT. Amino acids: CASSWGRGNQPQHF.

The CDR3 nucleotides read TGTGCCAGCAGTTTAGCGCCCACGAACACCGGGGAGCTGTTTTTT. Its protein product is CASSLAPTNTGELFF. The chain recombines TRBV12-3 or TRBV12-4 with TRBJ2-2; no clear D. This CDR3 is built from 15 residues. V was trimmed by 0 bases and J by 0 bases, leaving 5 bases between them.

Remarks on this clonotype: This may come from a read error, since a much larger clone is one base off. The J gene is TRBJ2-3, the V gene TRBV6-6; tentative D call: TRBD2 (6 bases). Germline assignment: CDR1 MNHNY and CDR2 SVGAGI (reference sequence). The CDR3 contains 14 residues. CDR3 coding DNA: TGTGTCAGCAGTTACCCGGGGGTGCCAGATACGCAGTATTTT. It is translated as CVSSYPGVPDTQYF.